This T cell receptor (beta chain) was sequenced for a study of neurological immune-mediated disorders. In the study overall: Relapsing-remitting disease was seen in about 90% of the roughly 35 multiple sclerosis patients, and secondary progressive disease was seen in 3.

This clonotype appeared many times. Its cognate antigen is unknown. Findings of the study overall: Among expanded clones, no CDR3 amino acid sequences were shared across subjects, a pattern suggesting private repertoires in all groups. Patients with HTLV-1-associated myelopathy had the highest level of TCR clonal expansion, whereas patients with multiple sclerosis had the lowest level, falling beneath the level found in healthy controls.

CDR3 length: 18 residues. The germline V gene has CDR1 SGHTA and CDR2 FQGTGA. With 0 bases clipped from V and 3 bases from J, the junction kept 8 bases outside the gene matches. The cDNA came from 5'RACE, which used 10-nucleotide random UMIs. TCRdb itself ran the 5' RACE reads through MiXCR, one entry per CDR3 protein. The data show around 67,000 distinct CDR3 sequences, with 5.2% seen just once and just under 7.5% held by the top ten. This chain uses TRBV7-3 with TRBJ2-2; 9 bases map to TRBD2. This TCR was recovered from a man aged 18 to 35 with multiple sclerosis. Specimen: PBMCs. DNA of the CDR3: TGTGCCAGCAGCTTAACCCCCCTAGGCGGGAGGGACACCGGGGAGCTGTTTTTT. Translating gives CASSLTPLGGRDTGELFF.